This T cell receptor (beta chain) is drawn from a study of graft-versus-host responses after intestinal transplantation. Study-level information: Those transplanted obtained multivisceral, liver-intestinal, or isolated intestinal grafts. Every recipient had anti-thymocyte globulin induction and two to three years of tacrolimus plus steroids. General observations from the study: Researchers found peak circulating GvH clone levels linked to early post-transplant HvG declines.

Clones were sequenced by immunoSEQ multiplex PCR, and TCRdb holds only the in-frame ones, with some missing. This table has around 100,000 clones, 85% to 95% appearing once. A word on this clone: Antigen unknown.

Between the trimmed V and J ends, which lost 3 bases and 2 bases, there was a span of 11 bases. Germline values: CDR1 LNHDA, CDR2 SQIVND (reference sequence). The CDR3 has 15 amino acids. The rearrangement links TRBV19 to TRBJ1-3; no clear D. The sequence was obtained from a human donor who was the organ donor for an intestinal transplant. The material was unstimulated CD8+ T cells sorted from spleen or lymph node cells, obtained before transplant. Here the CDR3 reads CASSIWESTGNTIYF. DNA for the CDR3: TGTGCCAGTAGTATCTGGGAGTCGACTGGAAACACCATATATTTT.